A single sample is the source of the 3 T cell receptor beta chains below, sequenced in a study of T cell responses to AZD1222 COVID-19 vaccine. Only in-frame clones appear in the TCRdb table, and some are missing; sequencing was by immunoSEQ multiplex PCR. The sample includes 100,000 to 150,000 clones, 75% to 95% seen only once; the top ten take less than 9%. Source: peripheral blood, taken on day 0 of AZD1222 vaccination. These receptors all stem from an adult in good health.

The chain has TRBV5-6 and TRBJ2-3; D gene unclear. CDR1 is SGHDT and CDR2 is YYEEEE in the germline V gene. V gave up 0 bases and J gave up 2 bases, with 7 bases separating them. The CDR3 covers 14 residues. The CDR3 loop is CASSLVSATDTQYF. For the CDR3, the DNA is TGTGCCAGCAGCTTGGTTTCAGCCACAGATACGCAGTATTTT.

The chain is built from TRBV6-5 and TRBJ1-2; TRBD1 agrees at 7 bases. After removal of 8 bases from V and 9 bases from J, the junction contained 12 bases not matched to a gene. The CDR3 has 13 residues. Germline loops: CDR1 MNHEY, CDR2 SVGAGI. The CDR3 here is CASLGTELTSYTF. CDR3 nucleotides: TGTGCCAGCTTAGGGACAGAGCTTACGAGCTACACCTTC.

The V call is TRBV18, the J call TRBJ1-6, with TRBD1 as a possible D gene (6 bases). The V gene's germline CDR1 is KGHSH and CDR2 LQKENI. Trimming stripped 4 bases from V and 10 bases from J, with 17 bases between. The CDR3 spans 15 residues. The chain's CDR3 is CASSLIQGRGSPLHF. The CDR3 bases are TGTGCCAGCTCACTCATACAGGGAAGAGGATCACCCCTCCACTTT.